This T cell receptor beta chain was recovered during a study of CD8 T cells in ankylosing spondylitis. TCRdb recomputed calls from the 5' RACE reads with MiXCR, one row per CDR3 protein. The sample has more than 60,000 distinct CDR3 sequences, over 5% seen once. The ends were cut back, 3 bases at V and 6 bases at J, with 11 bases in the middle. This CDR3 region has 13 residues. Germline assignment: CDR1 SGHRS and CDR2 YFSETQ. The sample was synovial fluid, either unsorted or a sorted T cell fraction (not recorded which). This rearrangement joins TRBV5-1 to TRBJ2-3; D is ambiguous. The clonotype comes from a male donor with ankylosing spondylitis. The CDR3 bases are TGCGCCAGCAGCTCTGGTCCCGGGGATACGCAGTATTTT. This sequence encodes CASSSGPGDTQYF.